This T cell receptor beta chain was observed in a study of T cells after yellow fever vaccination. This clonotype has just a few counts. Each CDR3 protein gets one entry after TCRdb re-called the 5' RACE reads with MiXCR. Of 300,000 or so distinct CDR3 sequences in the sample, under 15% were seen once. Germline loops: CDR1 SGHRS, CDR2 YFSETQ. Between the trimmed V and J ends, which lost 2 bases and 2 bases, there was a span of 9 bases. The CDR3 loop spans 14 amino acids. The clonotype was recovered from a man younger than 40 who received the YFV17D yellow fever vaccine. J is TRBJ2-3 and V is TRBV5-1, with D hard to call. The sequencing used CD4+ T cells sorted from PBMCs, collected 45 days after the yellow fever booster vaccination. CDR3 nucleotide sequence: TGCGCCAGCAGCTTAGGCAGGTACACAGATACGCAGTATTTT. Residues: CASSLGRYTDTQYF.